This TCR beta chain was recovered during a study of T cells in Graves' hyperthyroidism and ophthalmopathy. This clonotype was recorded at least ten times. Template material for amplifying TCR beta CDR3 regions consisted of RNA transcripts. During a first-round RT-PCR of the TCR CDR3, the HTBI primer set was used. TCRdb analysed the multiplex PCR reads with MiXCR anew, one entry per CDR3 protein. The sample lists 250,000 to 300,000 distinct CDR3 sequences; around 15% were seen once. The CDR3 spans 13 residues. The germline gives CDR1 SQVTM, CDR2 ANQGSEA. V was trimmed by 4 bases and J by 1 base, leaving 7 bases between them. Newly diagnosed patients aged 18 to 65 had hyperthyroidism of under 2 months' duration. Uncontrolled infection, other autoimmune disease, pregnancy or lactation disqualified patients from enrolment. Sample collection date corresponds to first hyperthyroidism diagnosis, prior to any ophthalmopathy symptoms.

This receptor was identified in a woman in her 50s with Graves' hyperthyroidism that later progressed to Graves' ophthalmopathy. The V and J genes are TRBV29-1 and TRBJ1-4, with D perhaps TRBD1 (5 bases). Sequencing was carried out using blood. This CDR3 reads CSVAQGTNEKLFF. The CDR3 region has the DNA TGCAGCGTTGCGCAGGGAACTAATGAAAAACTGTTTTTT.